This TCR beta chain derives from a study of post-analysis software for immune sequencing data. Study overall: Recorded disease courses covered relapsing-remitting, secondary progressive and progressive-relapsing multiple sclerosis. Some patients had no subtype annotation.

V shed 5 bases and J 0 bases; nucleotides not matched to a gene: 11. CDR3 length: 16 residues. Looked up from germline, CDR1 is SGHKS and CDR2 is YYEKEE (reference sequence). The study's findings and limits: Same-batch preparations were strongly co-clustered by F measure. Versus controls, multiple sclerosis patients showed significantly lower diversity (normalized Chao1). Patients carried 4 or 5 TRBV segments more frequently than controls did, and TRBV5-6, TRBV5-1 and TRBV20-1 were among them.

A remark on this clonotype: Its antigen is undetermined.

Unique molecular identifiers were present in the TCR beta cDNA libraries. Each batch of about 0.85 to 10 million T cells produced some 500,000 cDNA molecules. TCRdb re-derived calls from the PCR reads in MiXCR, one entry per CDR3 protein. The sample records 600,000 to 750,000 distinct CDR3 sequences, 55% to 60% being singletons. The chain employs TRBV5-5 and TRBJ2-7; 7 nucleotides match TRBD2. The sequence derives from a girl aged 2 to 10 with multiple sclerosis. The sequencing input was blood. The CDR3 spells CASSSGGGISSYEQYF. The CDR3 DNA reads TGTGCCAGCAGTTCCGGGGGAGGGATAAGCTCCTACGAGCAGTACTTC.